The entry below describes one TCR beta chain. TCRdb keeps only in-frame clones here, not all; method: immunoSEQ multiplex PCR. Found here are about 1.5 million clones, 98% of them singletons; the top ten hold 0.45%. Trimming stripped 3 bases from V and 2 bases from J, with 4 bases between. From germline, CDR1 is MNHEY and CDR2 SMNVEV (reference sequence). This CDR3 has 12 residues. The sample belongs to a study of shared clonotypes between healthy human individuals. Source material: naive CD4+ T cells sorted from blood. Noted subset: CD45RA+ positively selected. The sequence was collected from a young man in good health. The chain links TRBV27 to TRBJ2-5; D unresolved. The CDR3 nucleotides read TGTGCCAGCAGTTTCACGCAAGAGACCCAGTACTTC. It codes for CASSFTQETQYF.